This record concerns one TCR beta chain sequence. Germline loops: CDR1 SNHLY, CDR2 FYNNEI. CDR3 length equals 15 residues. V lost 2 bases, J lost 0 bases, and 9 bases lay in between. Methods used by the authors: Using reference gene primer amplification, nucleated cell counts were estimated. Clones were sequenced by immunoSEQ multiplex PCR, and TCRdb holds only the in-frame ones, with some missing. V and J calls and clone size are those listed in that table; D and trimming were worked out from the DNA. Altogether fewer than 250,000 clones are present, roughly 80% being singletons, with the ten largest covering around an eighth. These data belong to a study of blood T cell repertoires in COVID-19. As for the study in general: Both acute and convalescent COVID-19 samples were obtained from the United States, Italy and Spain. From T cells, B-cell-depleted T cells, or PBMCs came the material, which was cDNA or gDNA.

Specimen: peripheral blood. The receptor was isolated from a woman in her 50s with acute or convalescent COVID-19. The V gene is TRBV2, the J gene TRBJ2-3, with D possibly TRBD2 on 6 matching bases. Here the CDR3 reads CASSERLASTDTQYF. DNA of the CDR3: TGTGCCAGCAGTGAAAGGCTAGCGAGCACAGATACGCAGTATTTT.